This entry is about one TCR beta chain. The antigen is unknown. Per germline, CDR1 SGHVS and CDR2 FNYEAQ. This CDR3 is 12 amino acids long. V lost 4 bases and J 7 bases, leaving 8 bases between the germline ends. This specimen comes from a study of cytotoxic CD8 clonotypes in ibrutinib-treated CLL. The wider study: The study included under twelve relapsed/refractory and 15 treatment-naive patients; 17 had IGHV unmutated disease. The study's findings and limits: Contraction or stability on treatment characterized the public clonotypes, which were uncommon.

Target depth was 1 in 200,000 to 1 in 1 million T cells, about 10x per clonotype. The protocol was immunoSEQ multiplex PCR, while the TCRdb copy is restricted to in-frame clones and leaves out a portion. The table records fewer than 40,000 clones, roughly 65% of them present only once. The rearrangement links TRBV7-6 to TRBJ2-1, with no clear D. The sample consisted of PBMCs, taken at disease progression, from a patient treated with ibrutinib. The origin of this receptor is a human donor with chronic lymphocytic leukemia. The CDR3 sequence: CASSSITNEQFF. The CDR3 DNA is TGTGCCAGCAGCTCGATCACAAATGAGCAGTTCTTC.